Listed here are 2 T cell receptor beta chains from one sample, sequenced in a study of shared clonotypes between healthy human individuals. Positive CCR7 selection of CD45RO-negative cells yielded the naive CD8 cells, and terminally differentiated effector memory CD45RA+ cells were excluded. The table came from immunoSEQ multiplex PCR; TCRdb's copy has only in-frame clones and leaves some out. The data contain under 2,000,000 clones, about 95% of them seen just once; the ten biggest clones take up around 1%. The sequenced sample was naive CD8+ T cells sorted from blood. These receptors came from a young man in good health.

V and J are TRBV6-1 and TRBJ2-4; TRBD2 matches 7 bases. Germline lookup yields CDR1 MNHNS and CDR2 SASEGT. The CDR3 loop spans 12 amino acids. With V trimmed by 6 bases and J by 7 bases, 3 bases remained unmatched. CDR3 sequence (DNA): TGTGCCAGCAGCTCGGGGGGTAACATTCAGTACTTC. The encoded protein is CASSSGGNIQYF.

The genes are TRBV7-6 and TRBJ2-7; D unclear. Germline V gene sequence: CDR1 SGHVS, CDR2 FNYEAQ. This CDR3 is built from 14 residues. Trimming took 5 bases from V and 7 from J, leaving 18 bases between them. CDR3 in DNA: TGTGCCAGCAGCCCCCCCGGGCCGTCCCCAGAGCAGTACTTC. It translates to CASSPPGPSPEQYF.